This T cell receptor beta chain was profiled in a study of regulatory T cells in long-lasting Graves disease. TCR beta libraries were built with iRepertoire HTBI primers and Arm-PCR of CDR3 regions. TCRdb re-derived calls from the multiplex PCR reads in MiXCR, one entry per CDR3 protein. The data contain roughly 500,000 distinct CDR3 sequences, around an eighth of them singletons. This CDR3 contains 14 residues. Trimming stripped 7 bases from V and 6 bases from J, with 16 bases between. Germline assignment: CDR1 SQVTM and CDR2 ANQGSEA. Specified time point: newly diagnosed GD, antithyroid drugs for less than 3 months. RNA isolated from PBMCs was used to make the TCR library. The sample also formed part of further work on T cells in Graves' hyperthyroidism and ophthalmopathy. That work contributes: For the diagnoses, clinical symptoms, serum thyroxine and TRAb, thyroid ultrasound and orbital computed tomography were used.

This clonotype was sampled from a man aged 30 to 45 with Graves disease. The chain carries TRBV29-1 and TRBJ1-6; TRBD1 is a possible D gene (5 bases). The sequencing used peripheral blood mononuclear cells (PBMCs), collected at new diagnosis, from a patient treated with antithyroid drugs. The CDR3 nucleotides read TGCAGCGCCACGACAGACAGAACTAATTCACCCCTCCACTTT. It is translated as CSATTDRTNSPLHF.